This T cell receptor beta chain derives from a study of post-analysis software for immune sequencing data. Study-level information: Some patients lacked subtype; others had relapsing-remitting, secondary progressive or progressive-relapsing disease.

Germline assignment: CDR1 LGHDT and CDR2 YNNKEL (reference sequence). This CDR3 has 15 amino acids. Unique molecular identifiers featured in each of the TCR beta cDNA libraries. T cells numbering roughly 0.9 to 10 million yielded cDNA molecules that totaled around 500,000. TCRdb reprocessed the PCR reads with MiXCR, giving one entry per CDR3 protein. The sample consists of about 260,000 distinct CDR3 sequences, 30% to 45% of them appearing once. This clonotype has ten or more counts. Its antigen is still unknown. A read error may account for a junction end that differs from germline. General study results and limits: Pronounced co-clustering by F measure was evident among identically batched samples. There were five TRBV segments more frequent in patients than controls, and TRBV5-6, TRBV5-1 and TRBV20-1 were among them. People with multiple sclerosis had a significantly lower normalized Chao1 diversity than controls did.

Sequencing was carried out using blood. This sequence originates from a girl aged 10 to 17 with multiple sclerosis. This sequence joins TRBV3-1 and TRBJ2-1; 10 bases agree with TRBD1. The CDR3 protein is CASSPGQGTYNEQFF. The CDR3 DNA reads TGCGCCAGCAGCCCGGGACAGGGGACCTACAATGAGCAGTTCTTC.